This T cell receptor (beta chain) was retrieved from a study of vaccination and CD4 T cells after COVID-19. Trimming removed 4 bases at V and 6 bases at J, with 11 bases between. The CDR3 is 13 amino acids. Germline values: CDR1 SGHTA, CDR2 FQGNSA. TCRdb reanalysed the PCR reads using MiXCR and keeps one entry per CDR3 protein. The sample yields about 29,000 distinct CDR3 sequences, around 49% seen once. Sample time point: late sampling 161 to 241 days after vaccination in a few convalescent patients. The sample consisted of CD4+ T cells from blood, taken about 7 months after SARS-CoV-2 vaccination. The TCR comes from a human donor who had recovered from COVID-19. The chain couples TRBV7-2 to TRBJ2-3; D possibly corresponds to TRBD1 (6 bases). CDR3 DNA sequence: TGTGCCAGCAGCTCCGATAGGGGGGATACGCAGTATTTT. It is translated as CASSSDRGDTQYF.